These 5 T cell receptor beta chains were all obtained from the same sample, sequenced in a study of cytomegalovirus exposure and HLA in healthy donors. PCR employed 60 Vbeta and 13 Jbeta primers. Assay: immunoSEQ multiplex PCR; the TCRdb copy retains only in-frame clones and omits some. The data contain 200,000 to 250,000 clones, roughly 84% of them singletons. The sequencing sample was made of PBMCs. All receptors derive from a human donor in good health.

The J gene is TRBJ2-7, the V gene TRBV5-1; D ambiguous. V lost 4 bases to trimming and J lost 2 bases, with 10 bases between them. Germline CDR1 is SGHRS and CDR2 is YFSETQ. There are 13 residues in the CDR3. Here the CDR3 reads CASSQTPTYEQYF. The CDR3 coding sequence is TGCGCCAGCAGCCAGACACCTACCTACGAGCAGTACTTC.

The chain carries TRBV7-3 and TRBJ2-5, with TRBD1 matching 9 bases. There are 17 residues in the CDR3. Germline CDR1 reads SGHTA; CDR2 reads FQGTGA. J lost 4 bases, V lost 4 bases, and 13 bases had no gene match. In DNA form, the CDR3 reads TGTGCCAGCAGCTCAATGGTACGGGACAGGGTTCCAGAGACCCAGTACTTC. This translates into CASSSMVRDRVPETQYF.

This clone was recorded at least ten times. This rearrangement joins TRBV5-1 to TRBJ1-5; D is undetermined. The CDR3 spans 14 residues. Per the germline V gene, CDR1 is SGHRS and CDR2 is YFSETQ. V dropped 0 bases and J dropped 5 bases, with 9 bases sitting between them. CDR3 region: CASSLDPEDQPQHF. DNA of the CDR3: TGCGCCAGCAGCTTGGATCCGGAGGATCAGCCCCAGCATTTT.

V is TRBV4-1 and J is TRBJ1-3, with D possibly TRBD1 on 5 matching bases. This CDR3 spans 15 amino acids. Between the trimmed V and J ends, which lost 2 bases and 0 bases, there was a span of 8 bases. Germline V lookup: CDR1 MGHRA, CDR2 YSYEKL. The CDR3 DNA follows: TGCGCCAGCAGCCAAAGGACACTCTCTGGAAACACCATATATTTT. It yields the protein CASSQRTLSGNTIYF.

The chain has TRBV7-3 and TRBJ2-1, with 7 bases matching TRBD2. There are 15 residues in the CDR3. Trimming removed 0 bases from V and 6 bases from J; junction bases left unmatched: 5. Germline-derived CDR1 and CDR2 are SGHTA and FQGTGA. Written as DNA, the CDR3 is TGTGCCAGCAGCTTAACGGCGGGGGTGGGCAATGAGCAGTTCTTC. Translating gives CASSLTAGVGNEQFF.